This section outlines one T cell receptor beta chain sequence together with its context. Its antigen remains unknown. Trimming took off 3 bases at V and 1 base at J, with 13 bases between the two ends. From germline, CDR1 is SGHDN and CDR2 FVKESK. The CDR3 covers 15 residues. The data were obtained in a study of siplizumab effects on memory and regulatory T cells. Points from the study as a whole: Proliferating CD4+ or CD8+ clones, roughly 80-96% of them, lacked an assignable naive or memory phenotype. In controls, less than 30% of mappable alloreactive CD4+ clones were Treg-derived on average, versus roughly 69% with siplizumab.

Sequencing was performed with immunoSEQ multiplex PCR; in TCRdb, only in-frame clones are kept and a portion is missing. This sample has over 100,000 clones, with about 93% found just once. The sequence was collected from a human donor in good health. The source material was CD4+ T cells sorted from blood. The chain couples TRBV14 to TRBJ2-7; TRBD1 might be the D (6 bases). CDR3 in DNA: TGTGCCAGCAGCCACTTCCCTGGACAGTCCTACGAGCAGTACTTC. Translated, it gives CASSHFPGQSYEQYF.